These 27 T cell receptor beta chains share one sample of origin, sequenced in a study of beta chain features in type 1 diabetes. What these receptors recognize is not known. Isolated RNA was reverse transcribed in full, so expressed TCRB transcripts were sequenced. Using immunoSEQ multiplex PCR, the repertoire was profiled, and TCRdb retains in-frame clones only, with some absent. Of over 300,000 clones in the sample, roughly a tenth were seen once. Broader study findings: Shortening of TCRB CDR3s, moderate but significant, appeared in all four CD4+ subsets of Type 1 diabetes patients.

Input material: central memory CD4+ T cells from blood. The source of these receptors is a man in his thirties or forties with type 1 diabetes.

The genes are TRBV4-3 and TRBJ1-2; D possibly corresponds to TRBD1 (6 bases). V shed 4 bases and J shed 3 bases, with 18 bases lying between them. The CDR3 covers 16 residues. Germline CDR1 LGHNA, CDR2 YSLEER. The CDR3 is CASSRGSGGLDYGYTF. The CDR3 DNA reads as TGCGCCAGCAGCCGAGGTTCGGGGGGCTTGGACTATGGCTACACCTTC.

This clone has more than one count but fewer than ten. V is TRBV7-9 and J is TRBJ1-2; D call uncertain. CDR1 and CDR2 (germline): SEHNR, FQNEAQ (reference sequence). V lost 3 bases to trimming and J lost 8 bases, with 16 bases between them. The CDR3 loop spans 14 amino acids. The CDR3 sequence is CASSLSEPLAGYTF. Written as DNA, the CDR3 is TGTGCCAGCAGCTTGAGTGAACCGCTGGCCGGCTACACCTTC.

The chain uses TRBV7-2 and TRBJ2-7; 9 nucleotides match TRBD1. Germline CDR1 SGHTA, CDR2 FQGNSA. CDR3 length equals 16 residues. J was trimmed by 0 bases and V by 4 bases; bases with no gene match: 7. Written as DNA, the CDR3 is TGTGCCAGCAGCTACCCGGGACAGGGCCGCTCCTACGAGCAGTACTTC. Translating gives CASSYPGQGRSYEQYF.

This clone was found a few times. The chain couples TRBV7-2 to TRBJ1-2, with 7 nucleotides matching TRBD1. The CDR3 contains 15 residues. The J segment lost 2 bases and the V segment lost 5 bases, leaving 8 bases of the junction unmatched. Germline CDR1 and CDR2: SGHTA and FQGNSA. For the CDR3, the DNA is TGTGCCAGCAGCCGACCTAGACAGGGAAACTATGGCTACACCTTC. Translated, it gives CASSRPRQGNYGYTF.

V is TRBV19 and J is TRBJ2-7; a weak D match, TRBD1 (5 bases). Germline-derived CDR1 and CDR2 are LNHDA and SQIVND (reference sequence). V was clipped by 10 bases and J by 1 base, with 17 bases between them. This CDR3 region has 14 residues. For the CDR3, the DNA is TGTGCCACGAGAGTGGACACTGCATCCTACGAGCAGTACTTC. Translation: CATRVDTASYEQYF. Combining the CDR3 with reference TRBV19 and TRBJ2-7 gives the whole variable domain DGGITQSPKYLFRKEGQNVTLSCEQNLNHDAMYWYRQDPGQGLRLIYYSQIVNDFQKGDIAEGYSVSREKKESFPLTVTSAQKNPTAFYLCATRVDTASYEQYFGPGTRLTVT.

This clone was observed a few times. J is TRBJ2-5 and V is TRBV27; 15 positions match TRBD2. Per germline, CDR1 MNHEY and CDR2 SMNVEV (reference sequence). The CDR3 totals 15 residues. Germline trimming cut 6 bases from V and 1 base from J; bases unmatched to any gene: 0. The CDR3 spells CASRGLAGGQETQYF. In nucleotides, the CDR3 is TGTGCCAGCAGGGGACTAGCGGGGGGCCAAGAGACCCAGTACTTC.

The chain combines TRBV5-6 with TRBJ2-1; 8 nucleotides align to TRBD1. In germline, CDR1 is SGHDT, CDR2 YYEEEE. This CDR3 has 12 residues. Trimming cost V 0 bases and J 10 bases; bases outside gene matches: 0. The CDR3 nucleotides are TGTGCCAGCAGCTTGGCAGGGGGCGAGCAGTTCTTC. Residues: CASSLAGGEQFF.

The chain has TRBV5-6 and TRBJ2-1, with D maybe TRBD2 (6 bases). The germline V gene has CDR1 SGHDT and CDR2 YYEEEE. The CDR3 runs 15 residues. V was shortened by 3 bases and J by 7 bases, with 17 bases between the two germline ends. CDR3 sequence: CASSYGFKGLNEQFF. CDR3 coding DNA: TGTGCCAGCAGCTATGGTTTCAAGGGACTTAATGAGCAGTTCTTC.

The gene calls are TRBV5-4 and TRBJ2-3; TRBD1 aligns across 7 bases. The CDR3 spans 14 residues. V shed 4 bases and J 3 bases; nucleotides not matched to a gene: 5. Germline CDR1 is SGHNT and CDR2 is YYREEE (reference sequence). The CDR3 DNA reads as TGTGCCAGCAGCGTTCAGGGGGTAACAGATACGCAGTATTTT. Amino acids: CASSVQGVTDTQYF.

The gene calls are TRBV6-5 and TRBJ2-5; 8 bases line up with TRBD1. Germline-derived CDR1 and CDR2 are MNHEY and SVGAGI. V was pared by 6 bases and J by 1 base, with 7 bases of the junction left unmatched. The CDR3 totals 15 residues. The CDR3 coding sequence is TGTGCCAGCAGCTACGCCGGGACAGGCCAAGAGACCCAGTACTTC. Its translation: CASSYAGTGQETQYF.

This clone was detected only a few times. The chain is built from TRBV5-6 and TRBJ1-2, with TRBD1 as a possible D gene (6 bases). The CDR3 is made up of 12 amino acids. V lost 4 bases to trimming and J lost 5 bases, with 9 bases between them. Germline V gene data show CDR1 as SGHDT and CDR2 as YYEEEE. CDR3 protein: CASSPQGYGYTF. CDR3 coding DNA: TGTGCCAGCAGCCCACAGGGATATGGCTACACCTTC.

There are a few counts of this clone. V gene TRBV21-1 combines with J gene TRBJ1-1. TRBV21-1 is a pseudogene. CDR3 length: 15 residues. The CDR3 reads CASSKATAANTEAFF. The CDR3 DNA sequence: TGTGCCAGCAGCAAAGCAACCGCCGCGAACACTGAAGCTTTCTTT.

The V gene is TRBV21-1, the J gene TRBJ1-5. TRBV21-1 is an annotated pseudogene. The CDR3 length is 14 residues. The CDR3, as DNA: TGTGCCAGCAGCAAGGAACCGTTCAATCAGCCCCAGCATTTT. It translates to CASSKEPFNQPQHF.

V is TRBV19 and J is TRBJ1-5; 8 bases line up with TRBD1. Trimming removed 2 bases from V and 2 bases from J; junction bases left unmatched: 2. The CDR3 sequence is 15 residues long. Germline V gene sequence: CDR1 LNHDA, CDR2 SQIVND (reference sequence). This chain's CDR3 is CASSIQTGGNQPQHF. Written as DNA, the CDR3 is TGTGCCAGTAGTATACAGACAGGGGGCAATCAGCCCCAGCATTTT.

This clone was observed many times. This specimen includes other DNA sequences encoding the same CDR3. The V call is TRBV9, the J call TRBJ1-3; no clear D. The CDR3 contains 15 residues. CDR1 is SGDLS and CDR2 is YYNGEE in the germline V gene. V was shortened by 0 bases and J by 0 bases, with 7 bases between the two germline ends. CDR3 amino acids: CASSVDQSSGNTIYF. The DNA of the CDR3 is TGTGCCAGCAGCGTAGACCAAAGCTCTGGAAACACCATATATTTT. Using reference TRBV9 and TRBJ1-3 for the parts outside the CDR3, the full variable domain is DSGVTQTPKHLITATGQRVTLRCSPRSGDLSVYWYQQSLDQGLQFLIQYYNGEERAKGNILERFSAQQFPDLHSELNLSSLELGDSALYFCASSVDQSSGNTIYFGEGSWLTVV.

This clone was counted a few times. Here the CDR3 DNA reads TGTGCCAGCAGCACTTACAGGGGGAGTCCCTACGAGCAGTACTTC. It is translated as CASSTYRGSPYEQYF. V is TRBV28 and J is TRBJ2-7, with 8 bases aligning to TRBD1. The germline CDR1 and CDR2 sequences are MDHEN and SYDVKM. V shed 6 bases, J shed 2 bases, and the junction held 9 bases outside the gene matches. The CDR3 contains 15 residues.

Ten or more counts support this clone. The chain recombines TRBV11-2 with TRBJ1-1; 8 bases are a match to TRBD1. V was pared by 8 bases and J by 11 bases, with 4 bases of the junction left unmatched. This CDR3 is 10 amino acids long. Germline V gene data show CDR1 as SGHAT and CDR2 as FQNNGV. The CDR3: CASQGASAFF. CDR3 DNA sequence: TGTGCCAGCCAGGGGGCAAGCGCTTTCTTT. The full variable domain, completed using reference TRBV11-2 and TRBJ1-1, is EAGVAQSPRYKIIEKRQSVAFWCNPISGHATLYWYQQILGQGPKLLIQFQNNGVVDDSQLPKDRFSAERLKGVDSTLKIQPAKLEDSAVYLCASQGASAFFGQGTRLTVV.

Worth noting for this clone: An end of the junction differs from the germline gene, which may be a read error. CDR3 DNA: TGTGCCAGCAGCTTGAAGGGACAGAACTCTGAAGCTTTCTTT. Protein: CASSLKGQNSEAFF. V usage is TRBV7-9 and J usage is TRBJ1-1, with 7 bases aligning to TRBD1. Germline V gene sequence: CDR1 SEHNR, CDR2 FQNEAQ (reference sequence). The CDR3 runs 14 residues.

As to this clone: The same CDR3 can be traced to other DNA sequences in this sample. V is TRBV18 and J is TRBJ1-1, with D hard to call. The V gene's germline CDR1 is KGHSH and CDR2 LQKENI. The CDR3 extends over 13 amino acids. Trimming took 6 bases from V and 0 from J, leaving 8 bases between them. CDR3 sequence (DNA): TGTGCCAGCTCCCCCGGACTGAACACTGAAGCTTTCTTT. This translates into CASSPGLNTEAFF.

This clone was counted a few times. The chain is built from TRBV28 and TRBJ1-5, with TRBD1 identical over 8 bases. This CDR3 is 15 amino acids long. V was clipped by 6 bases and J by 2 bases; unmatched bases: 6. Germline V gene data show CDR1 as MDHEN and CDR2 as SYDVKM. In nucleotides, the CDR3 is TGTGCCAGCAGAATCCAGGGACAGGGCAATCAGCCCCAGCATTTT. Translating it yields CASRIQGQGNQPQHF. Full variable domain (rest looked up from reference TRBV28 and TRBJ1-5): DVKVTQSSRYLVKRTGEKVFLECVQDMDHENMFWYRQDPGLGLRLIYFSYDVKMKEKGDIPEGYSVSREKKERFSLILESASTNQTSMYLCASRIQGQGNQPQHFGDGTRLSIL.

The V call is TRBV5-1, the J call TRBJ2-2; the D is unclear. Germline CDR1 is SGHRS and CDR2 is YFSETQ. The CDR3 has 12 amino acids. V was trimmed by 0 bases and J by 6 bases, leaving 3 bases between them. DNA of the CDR3: TGCGCCAGCAGCTTGGAGTCCGGGGAGCTGTTTTTT. This codes for CASSLESGELFF.

This clone was detected a few times. V usage is TRBV7-2 and J usage is TRBJ1-2, with TRBD1 as a possible D gene (5 bases). Trimming removed 5 bases at V and 7 bases at J, with 20 bases between. Per germline, CDR1 SGHTA and CDR2 FQGNSA. The CDR3 consists of 15 residues. Written as DNA, the CDR3 is TGTGCCAGCAGCCCGCAAATGGGGACCGCCTCTGGCTACACCTTC. It specifies CASSPQMGTASGYTF.

This clone was seen more than once but under ten times. V and J are TRBV4-3 and TRBJ2-2; D uncertain. CDR3 length: 15 amino acids. V lost 4 bases to trimming and J lost 5 bases, with 14 bases between them. CDR1 and CDR2 (germline): LGHNA, YSLEER. CDR3 nucleotide sequence: TGCGCCAGCAGCCCGACGGGCCAAGCGACCGGGGAGCTGTTTTTT. Protein: CASSPTGQATGELFF.

This clone appeared a few times. The rearrangement joins TRBV6-5 to TRBJ2-7, with 7 bases identical to TRBD1. The CDR3 is 14 residues long. Germline CDR1 is MNHEY and CDR2 is SVGAGI. Trimming took 8 bases from V and 0 from J; bases not matched to a gene: 7. The chain's CDR3 is CASWAGTDSYEQYF. The CDR3 region has the DNA TGTGCCAGCTGGGCCGGGACAGACTCCTACGAGCAGTACTTC.

The V gene is TRBV7-2, the J gene TRBJ2-3; the D is unclear. The CDR3 is 15 residues long. V lost 8 bases to trimming and J lost 2 bases, with 17 bases between them. Germline values: CDR1 SGHTA, CDR2 FQGNSA. The CDR3 DNA sequence: TGTGCCAGCGCTAAAAGGCGACTCAACACAGATACGCAGTATTTT. It encodes CASAKRRLNTDTQYF. The whole variable domain, filled in from reference TRBV7-2 and TRBJ2-3, reads GAGVSQSPSNKVTEKGKDVELRCDPISGHTALYWYRQSLGQGLEFLIYFQGNSAPDKSGLPSDRFSAERTGGSVSTLTIQRTQQEDSAVYLCASAKRRLNTDTQYFGPGTRLTVL.

This clone occurred a few times. This rearrangement joins TRBV5-1 to TRBJ2-1, with 14 positions matching TRBD2. The CDR3 covers 16 residues. Per the germline V gene, CDR1 is SGHRS and CDR2 is YFSETQ. Trimming removed 4 bases from V and 7 bases from J; junction bases left unmatched: 7. The CDR3 here is CASSHSGLAGGNEQFF. In DNA, the CDR3 is TGCGCCAGCAGCCACTCCGGACTAGCGGGGGGTAATGAGCAGTTCTTC.

Only a few counts were recorded for this clone. The V and J genes are TRBV5-1 and TRBJ1-6; D is unresolved. The germline CDR1 and CDR2 sequences are SGHRS and YFSETQ. CDR3 size: 15 residues. Trimming cost V 0 bases and J 8 bases, with 12 bases left between them. The CDR3 DNA follows: TGCGCCAGCAGCTTGGCGGTTGGAGCGGATTCACCCCTCCACTTT. Its translation: CASSLAVGADSPLHF.